The 21 T cell receptor beta chains reported below all come from one sample, sequenced in a study of shared clonotypes between healthy human individuals. Sequencing used immunoSEQ multiplex PCR; TCRdb keeps in-frame clones, though not all of them. The table records 400,000 to 500,000 clones, 79% of them present only once. Sequencing was carried out using PBMCs. These receptors were collected from a woman aged 40 to 55 in good health. Some clones in this sample may be carry-over from other donors' samples.

The chain's CDR3 is CASSMTGEAYEQYF. CDR3 nucleotides: TGTGCCAGCAGTATGACGGGGGAGGCCTACGAGCAGTACTTC. The chain is built from TRBV2 and TRBJ2-5, with a possible D match to TRBD2 (6 bases). The DNA end is more similar to TRBJ2-7, so the J call may be wrong. The length of the CDR3 is 14 residues. CDR1 SNHLY and CDR2 FYNNEI come from the germline V gene.

This chain links TRBV5-1 with TRBJ2-4; unclear D gene. CDR1 and CDR2 (germline): SGHRS, YFSETQ. The germline V and J ends were trimmed by 5 bases and 2 bases, with 11 bases remaining between them. The CDR3 extends over 14 amino acids. CDR3 coding DNA: TGCGCCAGCAGGGCCGATCAAACCAAAAACATTCAGTACTTC. Translating gives CASRADQTKNIQYF.

The chain has TRBV6-5 and TRBJ1-2; D might be TRBD1 (6 bases). CDR1 is MNHEY, CDR2 SVGAGI, per germline. V was trimmed by 0 bases and J by 4 bases, leaving 15 bases between them. The CDR3 sequence is 16 residues long. CDR3 nucleotide sequence: TGTGCCAGCAGTTACTCGGGACAATTTTCTACCTATGGCTACACCTTC. Its protein is CASSYSGQFSTYGYTF.

Concerning this clone itself: A far larger clone is just one base off, so this is likely a read error. Other DNA sequences in this sample translate to the same CDR3. The chain combines TRBV10-2 with TRBJ1-3; D remains unclear. CDR3 length: 17 amino acids. Germline V gene data show CDR1 as WSHSY and CDR2 as SAAADI. The germline V and J ends were trimmed by 5 bases and 0 bases, with 17 bases remaining between them. This chain's CDR3 is CASSPAAPRNSGNTIYF. The CDR3 coding sequence is TGCGCCAGCAGTCCCGCCGCCCCGAGAAACTCTGGAAACACCATATATTTT.

This clone was counted a single time. The J gene is TRBJ2-7, the V gene TRBV7-9; no reliable D call. V lost 6 bases and J 0 bases, leaving 15 bases between the germline ends. Germline V lookup: CDR1 SEHNR, CDR2 FQNEAQ (reference sequence). The CDR3 spans 15 residues. CDR3 DNA sequence: TGTGCCAGCAGTTTCGAGGCGAGGAGCTCCTACGAGCAGTACTTC. Protein sequence: CASSFEARSSYEQYF. The variable domain in full, completed from reference TRBV7-9 and TRBJ2-7, reads DTGVSQNPRHKITKRGQNVTFRCDPISEHNRLYWYRQTLGQGPEFLTYFQNEAQLEKSRLLSDRFSAERPKGSFSTLEIQRTEQGDSAMYLCASSFEARSSYEQYFGPGTRLTVT.

The table lists this clone with many counts. This chain links TRBV7-3 with TRBJ2-2; 11 bases are a match to TRBD2. The CDR3 has 17 residues. Per germline, CDR1 SGHTA and CDR2 FQGTGA. V shed 5 bases, J shed 3 bases, and the junction held 8 bases outside the gene matches. The CDR3 here is CASSRIAGGPYTGELFF. As DNA, the CDR3 is TGTGCCAGCAGCCGAATAGCGGGAGGGCCATACACCGGGGAGCTGTTTTTT.

The chain uses TRBV28 and TRBJ2-2; D remains unclear. Germline V lookup: CDR1 MDHEN, CDR2 SYDVKM. Deletions cut 3 bases from V and 5 bases from J, with 13 bases between. This CDR3 region has 15 residues. The CDR3 loop reads CASSFRPVTTGELFF. CDR3 bases: TGTGCCAGCAGTTTTAGGCCAGTGACTACCGGGGAGCTGTTTTTT.

The chain employs TRBV20-1 and TRBJ1-4; maybe TRBD1 (5 bases). The ends were cut back, 1 base at V and 14 bases at J, with 11 bases in the middle. The CDR3 is made up of 11 amino acids. Germline V gene data show CDR1 as DFQATT and CDR2 as SNEGSKA (reference sequence). The CDR3: CSARVGVLLFF. CDR3 sequence (DNA): TGCAGTGCTAGAGTGGGGGTACTTCTGTTTTTT.

The V and J genes are TRBV29-1 and TRBJ2-5; 7 positions agree with TRBD1. The CDR3 contains 13 residues. Losses at the gene ends were 8 bases for V and 5 bases for J; bases not matched to a gene: 11. Germline assignment: CDR1 SQVTM and CDR2 ANQGSEA. The CDR3 sequence: CSPNGGQEETQYF. As DNA, the CDR3 is TGCAGCCCCAATGGTGGACAGGAGGAGACCCAGTACTTC.

The CDR3 here is CASSLWLAGVGEQFF. CDR3 DNA sequence: TGTGCCAGCAGTCTGTGGCTAGCGGGAGTGGGTGAGCAGTTCTTC. The rearrangement joins TRBV27 to TRBJ2-1, with 10 bases lining up with TRBD2. J lost 9 bases, V lost 5 bases, and 10 bases had no gene match. The CDR3 spans 15 residues. Germline CDR1 and CDR2: MNHEY and SMNVEV (reference sequence).

This clone was seen a few times. V is TRBV5-4 and J is TRBJ2-7, with D perhaps given as TRBD1 or TRBD2 (5 bases each). Trimming left V 4 bases short and J 2 bases short, with 19 bases between. Germline CDR1 SGHNT, CDR2 YYREEE (reference sequence). The CDR3 runs to 16 residues. DNA for the CDR3: TGTGCCAGCAGCAGGGGTACCGGGACGGAACCCTACGAGCAGTACTTC. It is translated as CASSRGTGTEPYEQYF.

The rearrangement uses TRBV19 and TRBJ2-5; 10 bases are shared with TRBD1. V lost 5 bases and J lost 5; bases outside the gene matches: 8. This CDR3 has 15 amino acids. Germline lookup yields CDR1 LNHDA and CDR2 SQIVND (reference sequence). Written as DNA, the CDR3 is TGTGCCAGTAGTTCCCCGGGACAGGGGCTGGAGACCCAGTACTTC. This codes for CASSSPGQGLETQYF.

The chain couples TRBV16 to TRBJ1-5; D is undetermined. CDR1 is KGHSY, CDR2 FQNENV, per germline. Trimming stripped 0 bases from V and 5 bases from J, with 11 bases between. The CDR3 spans 15 residues. CDR3 in DNA: TGTGCCAGCAGCCAATCTAACGGGGTGGATCAGCCCCAGCATTTT. Protein sequence: CASSQSNGVDQPQHF.

This clone has only one observation. Other nucleotide sequences from this sample produce the same CDR3. The J gene is TRBJ2-1, the V gene TRBV15; D is unclear. The ends were cut back, 0 bases at V and 6 bases at J, with 6 bases in the middle. This CDR3 has 13 residues. CDR1 is LNHNV, CDR2 YYDKDF, per germline (reference sequence). CDR3 sequence reads: CATSRDHGNEQFF. In DNA, the CDR3 is TGTGCCACCAGCAGAGACCACGGCAATGAGCAGTTCTTC. Looking up the rest from reference TRBV15 and TRBJ2-1 gives the full variable domain: DAMVIQNPRYQVTQFGKPVTLSCSQTLNHNVMYWYQQKSSQAPKLLFHYYDKDFNNEADTPDNFQSRRPNTSFCFLDIRSPGLGDTAMYLCATSRDHGNEQFFGPGTRLTVL.

The chain combines TRBV11-2 with TRBJ2-3, with 7 nucleotides matching TRBD1. V was pared by 5 bases and J by 5 bases, with 10 bases of the junction left unmatched. The CDR3 has 15 residues. CDR1 SGHAT and CDR2 FQNNGV come from the germline V gene. DNA for the CDR3: TGTGCCAGCAGCCAATCCAACAGGGGCATAGATACGCAGTATTTT. Translating gives CASSQSNRGIDTQYF. Based on the CDR3 plus reference TRBV11-2 and TRBJ2-3, the full variable domain is EAGVAQSPRYKIIEKRQSVAFWCNPISGHATLYWYQQILGQGPKLLIQFQNNGVVDDSQLPKDRFSAERLKGVDSTLKIQPAKLEDSAVYLCASSQSNRGIDTQYFGPGTRLTVL.

In its sample, this clone was seen a few times. The chain joins TRBV2 to TRBJ2-1; TRBD2 matches 12 bases. The germline V gene has CDR1 SNHLY and CDR2 FYNNEI. This CDR3 region has 15 residues. V was pared by 10 bases and J by 9 bases, with 13 bases of the junction left unmatched. The CDR3 sequence: CATDKTSGRLGEQFF. The DNA for the CDR3 is TGTGCCACCGATAAGACTAGCGGGAGACTTGGTGAGCAGTTCTTC.

This rearrangement joins TRBV9 to TRBJ2-3; D unclear. The CDR3 sequence is 14 residues long. Germline-derived CDR1 and CDR2 are SGDLS and YYNGEE. V lost 0 bases, J lost 3 bases, and 8 bases lay in between. CDR3 residues: CASSVVLGTDTQYF. CDR3 coding DNA: TGTGCCAGCAGCGTAGTTCTGGGGACAGATACGCAGTATTTT.

The V gene is TRBV30, the J gene TRBJ2-1, with D unresolved. Looked up from germline, CDR1 is GTSNPN and CDR2 is SVGIG (reference sequence). This CDR3 is built from 15 residues. V was cut by 0 bases and J by 4 bases, with 13 bases left in between. CDR3 DNA sequence: TGTGCCTGGAGTGTAAATAGTCCCGCTTACAATGAGCAGTTCTTC. As protein: CAWSVNSPAYNEQFF.

The chain carries TRBV5-4 and TRBJ2-7, with 8 bases fitting TRBD1. The CDR3 is made up of 14 amino acids. J lost 9 bases, V lost 4 bases, and 12 bases had no gene match. Germline V lookup: CDR1 SGHNT, CDR2 YYREEE (reference sequence). The CDR3 coding sequence is TGTGCCAGCAGCCGACAGGGGTCCACTAATCGGCAGTACTTC. Protein sequence: CASSRQGSTNRQYF.

This clone was detected many times. J is TRBJ1-2 and V is TRBV2, with TRBD1 identical over 7 bases. The CDR3 runs to 13 residues. In germline, CDR1 is SNHLY, CDR2 FYNNEI. The V segment lost 7 bases and the J segment 8 bases; nucleotides outside the gene matches: 10. The CDR3 region is CASISTGEGGYTF. CDR3 nucleotide sequence: TGTGCCAGCATCAGCACAGGGGAGGGGGGCTACACCTTC. Full variable domain (outside the CDR3, taken from reference TRBV2 and TRBJ1-2): EPEVTQTPSHQVTQMGQEVILRCVPISNHLYFYWYRQILGQKVEFLVSFYNNEISEKSEIFDDQFSVERPDGSNFTLKIRSTKLEDSAMYFCASISTGEGGYTFGSGTRLTVV.

In regard to this clone: Different DNA sequences within this sample yield the same CDR3. The rearrangement uses TRBV5-1 and TRBJ2-5; perhaps TRBD1 as D (5 bases). Germline CDR1 and CDR2: SGHRS and YFSETQ. Trimming took off 0 bases at V and 2 bases at J, with 8 bases between the two ends. The CDR3 length is 14 residues. The CDR3 here is CASSLDRPQETQYF. The CDR3 coding sequence is TGCGCCAGCAGCTTGGACAGGCCACAAGAGACCCAGTACTTC.